This is a list of T cell receptor beta chains from one sample in a study of early T cells in non-severe SARS-CoV-2 infection. TCRdb reprocessed the 5' RACE reads with MiXCR, giving one entry per CDR3 protein. This table has 65,000 to 95,000 distinct CDR3 sequences, approximately 16% appearing once. The sequencing input was whole blood. These receptors were taken from an adult who was a healthcare worker with PCR-confirmed SARS-CoV-2 infection or an uninfected control (not recorded which). Each CDR3 is given with its conserved first and last residue. The D gene is left open where the match is weak. Expanded clones are given a class, and other clones once, few, many or no size at all.

>few|-|TRBV5-6|TRBJ1-2
TGTGCCAGCAGCTTGGTTTCGGCGGTAAGCTATGGCTACACCTTC
CASSLVSAVSYGYTF
>few|-|TRBV28|TRBJ2-3
TGTGCCAGCAGTCCGCATCCCCAGGGAGATACGCAGTATTTT
CASSPHPQGDTQYF
>-|-|TRBV3-1|TRBJ1-5
TGTGCCAGCAGCCAAGATCAGGGGACCGGGCAGCCCCAGCATTTT
CASSQDQGTGQPQHF
>few|-|TRBV11-2|TRBJ2-1
TGTGCCAGCAGCCCACGGGACACCAGATACAATGAGCAGTTCTTC
CASSPRDTRYNEQFF
>-|TRBD2|TRBV30|TRBJ2-7
TGTGCCTGGAGACACAGCGGGAGGGCCAACGAGCAGTACTTC
CAWRHSGRANEQYF
>-|TRBD1|TRBV20-1|TRBJ2-7
TGCAGTGCTCGTCCCGGGACAGGGAACTACGAGCAGTACTTC
CSARPGTGNYEQYF
>few|-|TRBV10-3|TRBJ2-3
TGTGCCATCAGTGAGTCGAAGGGGTCCCTGAGCACAGATACGCAGTATTTT
CAISESKGSLSTDTQYF
>-|-|TRBV12-3/TRBV12-4|TRBJ1-1
TGTGCCAGCAGTATCCCGGGTAGGAACACTGAAGCTTTCTTT
CASSIPGRNTEAFF
>many|-|TRBV27|TRBJ1-5
TGTGCCAGCAGTTCATGGTGGAGTAGCAATCAGCCCCAGCATTTT
CASSSWWSSNQPQHF
>-|-|TRBV28|TRBJ2-7
TGTGCCAGCAGTGCCCCGACTAGTTTCAGCTCCTACGAGCAGTACTTC
CASSAPTSFSSYEQYF
>-|TRBD1|TRBV29-1|TRBJ1-1
TGCAGCGCCGGGGGACAGACCTACACTGAAGCTTTCTTT
CSAGGQTYTEAFF
>few|-|TRBV5-1|TRBJ2-1
TGCGCCAGCACCTTAGCAAGGGTGGCTGAATATGTATACAATGAGCAGTTCTTC
CASTLARVAEYVYNEQFF
>-|TRBD2|TRBV20-1|TRBJ2-1
TGCAGTGCTAGGAGCGGGCTAGCGGTCTACGGTGAGCAGTTCTTC
CSARSGLAVYGEQFF
>few|TRBD1|TRBV7-8|TRBJ1-5
TGTGCCAGCAGCCCGTACGGGACAGCCAATCAGCCCCAGCATTTT
CASSPYGTANQPQHF
>-|-|TRBV13|TRBJ2-7
TGTGCCAGCAGCTTAGGAGTGGAGGCATCCTACGAGCAGTACTTC
CASSLGVEASYEQYF
>-|TRBD1|TRBV29-1|TRBJ2-1
TGCAGCGTTCGGGACAGTTACTACAATGAGCAGTTCTTC
CSVRDSYYNEQFF
>few|TRBD1|TRBV5-1|TRBJ1-1
TGCGCCAGCAGCTCCAGGACAGGGGGGAACACTGAAGCTTTCTTT
CASSSRTGGNTEAFF
>-|-|TRBV7-8|TRBJ2-7
TGTGCCAGCAGCTCGCAGACCCTCGACAGAACCTACGAGCAGTACTTC
CASSSQTLDRTYEQYF
>few|-|TRBV7-2|TRBJ2-7
TGTGCCAGCAGCCCGGGGCGATACGAGCAGTACTTC
CASSPGRYEQYF
>few|TRBD1|TRBV5-1|TRBJ1-6
TGCGCCAGCAGCTCCGGACAGGGGGCAAATTCACCCCTCCACTTT
CASSSGQGANSPLHF
>few|TRBD2|TRBV6-5|TRBJ2-3
TGTGCCAGCAGTTACGGGGGGGACTTAACTAGCACAGATACGCAGTATTTT
CASSYGGDLTSTDTQYF
>-|-|TRBV3-1|TRBJ2-1
TGTGCCAGCAGCCAAGATCCGGCAGGGCACTCGTTCTTC
CASSQDPAGHSFF
>-|TRBD1|TRBV13|TRBJ1-2
TGTGCCAGCAGATGGGGACAGGGGGCGCGAGGCTACACCTTC
CASRWGQGARGYTF
>-|-|TRBV4-1|TRBJ2-7
TGCGCCAGCAGCCTCGACAATATCGTTATAGAGCAGTACTTC
CASSLDNIVIEQYF
>few|-|TRBV12-3/TRBV12-4|TRBJ2-7
TGTGCCAGCAGTTTTGACAGGACATTCTACGAGCAGTACTTC
CASSFDRTFYEQYF
>few|-|TRBV4-3|TRBJ2-7
TGCGCCAGCAGCCAAGAGGGGGTAGGCTACTACGAGCAGTACTTC
CASSQEGVGYYEQYF
>-|-|TRBV11-3|TRBJ2-1
TGTGCCAGCAGCTTAGTGGTGGGGGTAGTGGACAATGAGCAGTTCTTC
CASSLVVGVVDNEQFF
>-|TRBD2|TRBV9|TRBJ2-3
TGTGCCAGCAGCGTTCGGGCTAGCGGGGGGCCAATCCCTAGCACAGATACGCAGTATTTT
CASSVRASGGPIPSTDTQYF
>-|-|TRBV28|TRBJ2-1
TGTGCCAGCAGTCTCACGGACCTGAATGAGCAGTTCTTC
CASSLTDLNEQFF
>-|-|TRBV11-2|TRBJ1-5
TGTGCCAGCAGCTTAGACGGGGGCCCCAATCAGCCCCAGCATTTT
CASSLDGGPNQPQHF
>few|-|TRBV12-3/TRBV12-4|TRBJ2-1
TGTGCCAGCAGTTTGGGGCTAGCGAACGGTGAGCAGTTCTTC
CASSLGLANGEQFF
>-|TRBD2|TRBV7-2|TRBJ2-1
TGTGCCAGCAGGTTAGCGGGAGGGCCTCGGAATGAGCAGTTCTTC
CASRLAGGPRNEQFF
>many|-|TRBV5-6|TRBJ1-3
TGTGCCAGCAGCTTGGGGCCAGGGACCTTCGGAAACACCATATATTTT
CASSLGPGTFGNTIYF
>-|-|TRBV7-2|TRBJ1-2
TGTGCCAGCAGCCGGCAATCTAACTATGGCTACACCTTC
CASSRQSNYGYTF
>few|-|TRBV2|TRBJ2-5
TGTGCCAGCAGTGAAGTGGTGGAGACCCAGTACTTC
CASSEVVETQYF
>few|-|TRBV11-2|TRBJ2-3
TGTGCCAGCAGCCCGATTACTCGATTAGATACGCAGTATTTT
CASSPITRLDTQYF
>few|-|TRBV27|TRBJ2-1
TGTGCCAGCAGTTTGGTTCAGGGGCCGAGTGATGAGCAGTTCTTC
CASSLVQGPSDEQFF
>-|TRBD1|TRBV7-2|TRBJ2-7
TGTGCCAGCAGCTTAGAGGCAGGGACAGGGGGTTACGAGCAGTACTTC
CASSLEAGTGGYEQYF
>few|TRBD1|TRBV7-8|TRBJ1-5
TGTGCCAGCAGCGGACAGGGGAGCAATCAGCCCCAGCATTTT
CASSGQGSNQPQHF
>few|TRBD2|TRBV11-3|TRBJ2-1
TGTGCCAGCAGCTATCTAGCGGTTACCTACAATGAGCAGTTCTTC
CASSYLAVTYNEQFF